One sample yielded the 5 T cell receptor beta chains listed below, sequenced in a study of T cell changes during pregnancy in multiple sclerosis. Repertoires were generated with immunoSEQ multiplex PCR, while TCRdb's copy carries only in-frame clones and drops some. Of roughly 40,000 clones detected, roughly nine tenths appear once; the ten largest clones hold more than 0.45%. Sequencing used CD4+ T cells from peripheral blood mononuclear cells, obtained in the first trimester of pregnancy. These receptors originate from a female donor in good health, enrolled as a control in a pregnancy study.

This rearrangement joins TRBV5-4 to TRBJ1-5; D might be TRBD1 (5 bases). V shed 2 bases and J shed 1 base, with 10 bases lying between them. The CDR3 extends over 15 amino acids. The germline CDR1 and CDR2 sequences are SGHNT and YYREEE (reference sequence). CDR3 in DNA: TGTGCCAGCAGCTTAGGAGGGGACAGCAATCAGCCCCAGCATTTT. It encodes CASSLGGDSNQPQHF.

V is TRBV7-9 and J is TRBJ1-6; D call uncertain. The CDR3 has 12 residues. V lost 4 bases and J 6 bases, leaving 4 bases between the germline ends. The V gene's germline CDR1 is SEHNR and CDR2 FQNEAQ (reference sequence). The CDR3 sequence: CASSSLNSPLHF. CDR3 in DNA: TGTGCCAGCAGCTCTCTTAATTCACCCCTCCACTTT.

Only one count was recorded for this clone. The chain joins TRBV4-2 to TRBJ1-5; TRBD1 might be the D (5 bases). V dropped 4 bases and J dropped 2 bases, with 15 bases sitting between them. This CDR3 contains 16 residues. Germline V CDR1 and CDR2: LGHNA, YNFKEQ. CDR3 sequence: CASSPGEGLGNQPQHF. In nucleotides, the CDR3 is TGTGCCAGCAGCCCCGGGGAGGGGTTGGGCAATCAGCCCCAGCATTTT.

The chain carries TRBV30 and TRBJ2-3; no reliable D call. V was trimmed by 2 bases and J by 5 bases, leaving 8 bases between them. Germline lookup yields CDR1 GTSNPN and CDR2 SVGIG (reference sequence). The CDR3 sequence is 12 residues long. CDR3 loop: CAWSKGVDTQYF. In DNA, the CDR3 is TGTGCCTGGAGTAAAGGAGTAGATACGCAGTATTTT.

The V call is TRBV6-5, the J call TRBJ1-2, with 8 bases aligning to TRBD1. From germline, CDR1 is MNHEY and CDR2 SVGAGI. V was pared by 6 bases and J by 5 bases, with 5 bases of the junction left unmatched. The CDR3 extends over 13 amino acids. DNA of the CDR3: TGTGCCAGCAGACTTGACAGGGGTTATGGCTACACCTTC. Translation gives CASRLDRGYGYTF.